The 30 T cell receptor beta chains reported below all come from one sample, sequenced in a study of blood T cell repertoires in COVID-19. Measured with immunoSEQ multiplex PCR; TCRdb has only the in-frame clones, and not every one. The data show about 240,000 clones, about four fifths seen once. Sequenced: PBMCs or T cells enriched from blood (not recorded which). The source is a woman aged 40 to 55 who had been exposed to COVID-19.

The V call is TRBV7-2, the J call TRBJ1-6; 7 positions agree with TRBD1. The J segment lost 5 bases and the V segment lost 6 bases, leaving 4 bases of the junction unmatched. This CDR3 contains 14 residues. Germline V lookup: CDR1 SGHTA, CDR2 FQGNSA. The CDR3 region is CASSRQGNNSPLHF. The CDR3 coding sequence is TGTGCCAGCAGTCGACAGGGTAATAATTCACCCCTCCACTTT.

The chain is built from TRBV3-1 (or the pseudogene TRBV3-2) and TRBJ2-7; 8 positions match TRBD1. The CDR3 loop spans 14 amino acids. The ends lost 0 bases at V and 3 bases at J; junction bases unmatched: 1. Per germline, CDR1 LGHDT and CDR2 YNNKEL (reference sequence). The CDR3 coding sequence is TGTGCCAGCAGCCAAGACACAGGGGGCTACGAGCAGTACTTC. Residues: CASSQDTGGYEQYF.

The chain uses TRBV3-1 (or the pseudogene TRBV3-2) and TRBJ2-3; 7 nucleotides line up with TRBD2. J lost 2 bases, V lost 2 bases, and 7 bases had no gene match. CDR1 is LGHDT and CDR2 is YNNKEL in the germline V gene (reference sequence). CDR3 size: 16 residues. CDR3 coding DNA: TGTGCCAGCAGCCAAACGGCGGGGGAACCCACAGATACGCAGTATTTT. Protein product: CASSQTAGEPTDTQYF.

The chain recombines TRBV7-8 with TRBJ1-2, with TRBD1 matching over 8 bases. CDR1 and CDR2 (germline): SGHVS, FQNEAQ. The junction had 3 bases not matched to a gene; V was cut back by 4 bases and J by 5 bases. CDR3 length equals 13 residues. The CDR3 DNA follows: TGTGCCAGCAGCTCTGGACAGGGTTATGGCTACACCTTC. This encodes CASSSGQGYGYTF.

The J gene is TRBJ1-1, the V gene TRBV7-8; D perhaps matches TRBD1 (6 bases). The CDR3 has 12 residues. Germline V gives CDR1 SGHVS, CDR2 FQNEAQ. With 2 bases removed from V and 9 bases from J, the gap between germline ends came to 10 bases. This chain's CDR3 is CASSLSGGQAFF. In DNA form, the CDR3 reads TGTGCCAGCAGCTTATCCGGGGGGCAAGCTTTCTTT. Complete variable domain (other parts from reference TRBV7-8 and TRBJ1-1): GAGVSQSPRYKVAKRGQDVALRCDPISGHVSLFWYQQALGQGPEFLTYFQNEAQLDKSGLPSDRFFAERPEGSVSTLKIQRTQQEDSAVYLCASSLSGGQAFFGQGTRLTVV.

The V call is TRBV5-4, the J call TRBJ1-2, with 9 bases lining up with TRBD1. CDR3 length: 14 amino acids. CDR1 is SGHNT and CDR2 is YYREEE in the germline V gene (reference sequence). The V gene end was trimmed by 1 base and the J gene end by 8 bases; junction bases not matched to a gene: 6. CDR3 bases: TGTGCCAGCAGCTTGCGGGACAGGGAGGGAGGCTACACCTTC. This sequence encodes CASSLRDREGGYTF.

The chain links TRBV7-3 to TRBJ1-1, with TRBD1 matching over 10 bases. Germline V gene sequence: CDR1 SGHTA, CDR2 FQGTGA. V gave up 5 bases and J gave up 2 bases; unmatched junction bases: 11. CDR3 length equals 17 residues. The CDR3, as DNA: TGTGCCAGCAGCCGATATGACAGGGGGCTCGCTAACACTGAAGCTTTCTTT. Encoded protein: CASSRYDRGLANTEAFF.

This clone was detected only a few times. CDR3 nucleotide sequence: TGTGCCAGTAGTATGGGGGCCGGAACTGAAGCTTTCTTT. Protein: CASSMGAGTEAFF. V usage is TRBV19 and J usage is TRBJ1-1; D might be TRBD1 (6 bases). V was cut by 3 bases and J by 5 bases, with 10 bases left in between. The CDR3 spans 13 residues. Germline values: CDR1 LNHDA, CDR2 SQIVND (reference sequence).

The chain links TRBV4-3 to TRBJ1-2; D call uncertain. CDR3 size: 14 residues. Per germline, CDR1 LGHNA and CDR2 YSLEER. V was clipped by 0 bases and J by 8 bases, with 13 bases between them. The CDR3 protein is CASSQDNGRGGYTF. In DNA, the CDR3 is TGCGCCAGCAGCCAAGATAACGGACGAGGGGGCTACACCTTC.

The chain combines TRBV6-2 or TRBV6-3 with TRBJ1-6; D is possibly TRBD1 (5 bases). The CDR3 is 16 amino acids. V was trimmed by 3 bases and J by 8 bases, leaving 17 bases between them. Germline CDR1 and CDR2: MNHEY and SVGEGT. Written as DNA, the CDR3 is TGTGCCAGCAGTTATCCCCCGGGAGGGACGGATTCACCCCTCCACTTT. This translates into CASSYPPGGTDSPLHF.

The rearrangement links TRBV7-2 to TRBJ1-2; no firm D call. The V gene's germline CDR1 is SGHTA and CDR2 FQGNSA. The CDR3 has 14 residues. Trimming left V 4 bases short and J 5 bases short, with 14 bases between. CDR3 in DNA: TGTGCCAGCAGCTCCGGACCGGGAGGGTATGGCTACACCTTC. This codes for CASSSGPGGYGYTF.

The chain links TRBV18 to TRBJ1-1; the match to TRBD1 covers 8 bases. This CDR3 is built from 17 residues. The junction had 12 bases not matched to a gene; V was cut back by 6 bases and J by 0 bases. The V gene's germline CDR1 is KGHSH and CDR2 LQKENI. This CDR3 is CASSTTVLGQVNTEAFF. CDR3 DNA sequence: TGTGCCAGCTCGACCACCGTTCTGGGACAGGTGAACACTGAAGCTTTCTTT.

The chain is built from TRBV7-8 and TRBJ2-3; TRBD2 aligns across 10 bases. CDR3 size: 15 residues. Germline CDR1 is SGHVS and CDR2 is FQNEAQ. Losses at the gene ends were 4 bases for V and 3 bases for J; bases not matched to a gene: 4. The CDR3 nucleotides are TGTGCCAGCAGCTCCCTAGCGGGGGTTACAGATACGCAGTATTTT. This codes for CASSSLAGVTDTQYF.

The V gene is TRBV6-2 or TRBV6-3, the J gene TRBJ1-4; no clear D. Trimming pared 0 bases from V and 10 bases from J, leaving 15 bases between. The CDR3 totals 15 residues. Germline V gene data show CDR1 as MNHEY and CDR2 as SVGEGT. The CDR3 nucleotides read TGTGCCAGCAGTTACTCGATGATAGAGGGTGGAAAACTGTTTTTT. The encoded protein is CASSYSMIEGGKLFF.

The chain has TRBV28 and TRBJ2-2; 8 bases are shared with TRBD2. Germline CDR1 and CDR2: MDHEN and SYDVKM. The V and J ends lost 5 bases and 5 bases, in that order; junction bases with no gene match: 13. The CDR3 spans 17 residues. The CDR3 DNA reads TGTGCCAGCAGTCCGAACTTCGGCGCGGGGGGTACCGGGGAGCTGTTTTTT. Its protein product is CASSPNFGAGGTGELFF.

The gene calls are TRBV6-5 and TRBJ2-7; no reliable D call. The CDR3 is made up of 15 amino acids. CDR1 is MNHEY, CDR2 SVGAGI, per germline. Trimming left V 5 bases short and J 4 bases short, with 18 bases between. The CDR3 sequence is CASSNLKPTSYEQYF. The CDR3 region has the DNA TGTGCCAGCAGTAACCTCAAGCCGACATCTTACGAGCAGTACTTC.

CDR3 sequence: CASSTGQPRPQYF. The DNA of the CDR3 is TGTGCCAGCAGTACCGGACAGCCACGCCCGCAGTACTTC. This rearrangement joins TRBV27 to TRBJ2-7, with D tentatively TRBD1 (6 bases). The V gene lost 5 bases and the J gene lost 9 bases, with 17 bases spanning the gap. Germline V lookup: CDR1 MNHEY, CDR2 SMNVEV (reference sequence). The CDR3 covers 13 residues.

The rearrangement joins TRBV6-5 to TRBJ1-1; possible D gene TRBD1, 6 bases. CDR3 length equals 15 residues. V was cut by 6 bases and J by 0 bases, with 14 bases left in between. Germline values: CDR1 MNHEY, CDR2 SVGAGI. CDR3 loop: CASSLEGTMNTEAFF. The CDR3 coding sequence is TGTGCCAGCAGCCTAGAAGGGACAATGAACACTGAAGCTTTCTTT.

V and J are TRBV18 and TRBJ1-3, with D maybe TRBD1 (6 bases). This CDR3 contains 16 residues. V was shortened by 3 bases and J by 2 bases, with 14 bases between the two germline ends. Germline V gene data show CDR1 as KGHSH and CDR2 as LQKENI. The CDR3 DNA is TGTGCCAGCTCACCTCGGGACAAGTCGGCTGGAAACACCATATATTTT. Translating it yields CASSPRDKSAGNTIYF.

The V call is TRBV6-2 or TRBV6-3, the J call TRBJ1-5; D is ambiguous. Trimming stripped 2 bases from V and 5 bases from J, with 10 bases between. The CDR3 loop spans 14 amino acids. CDR1 MNHEY and CDR2 SVGEGT come from the germline V gene. The CDR3 DNA sequence: TGTGCCAGCAGTTACGGAGCGGGCGATCAGCCCCAGCATTTT. As protein: CASSYGAGDQPQHF.

This chain uses TRBV5-1 with TRBJ1-1, with D hard to call. Germline V CDR1 and CDR2: SGHRS, YFSETQ. V was cut by 4 bases and J by 4 bases, with 8 bases left in between. This CDR3 has 12 residues. For the CDR3, the DNA is TGCGCCAGCAGCCGGGATTCCACTGAAGCTTTCTTT. Its translation is CASSRDSTEAFF.

The chain carries TRBV6-1 and TRBJ1-2; a weak D match, TRBD1 (5 bases). The germline V gene encodes CDR1 MNHNS and CDR2 SASEGT. Trimming took 0 bases from V and 7 from J, leaving 12 bases between them. The CDR3 is 14 amino acids. The chain's CDR3 is CASSEAGGGSGYTF. In nucleotides, the CDR3 is TGTGCCAGCAGTGAAGCGGGCGGGGGTTCTGGCTACACCTTC.

This chain joins TRBV5-1 and TRBJ2-1; 7 bases are shared with TRBD2. CDR1 SGHRS and CDR2 YFSETQ come from the germline V gene. There are 13 residues in the CDR3. The J segment lost 3 bases and the V segment lost 4 bases, leaving 1 base of the junction unmatched. The CDR3 coding sequence is TGCGCCAGCAGCGGGGGGGACTACAATGAGCAGTTCTTC. Its translation is CASSGGDYNEQFF.

A remark on this clone: A much larger clone lies one base from this, so it may be a read error. The rearrangement joins TRBV7-9 to TRBJ2-3, with D tentatively TRBD2 (5 bases). Trimming took off 0 bases at V and 1 base at J, with 5 bases between the two ends. Germline lookup yields CDR1 SEHNR and CDR2 FQNEAQ (reference sequence). CDR3 length: 14 amino acids. CDR3 loop: CASSLAGGTDTQYF. The DNA of the CDR3 is TGTGCCAGCAGCTTAGCGGGAGGCACAGATACGCAGTATTTT.

The chain uses TRBV18 and TRBJ2-6, with D possibly being TRBD1 (6 bases). Germline V gives CDR1 KGHSH, CDR2 LQKENI. CDR3 length: 17 amino acids. Trimming pared 6 bases from V and 0 bases from J, leaving 15 bases between. The CDR3 is CASSLGVQGSGANVLTF. The CDR3 nucleotides are TGTGCCAGCTCCCTGGGGGTACAGGGCTCTGGGGCCAACGTCCTGACTTTC. Filled out from reference TRBV18 and TRBJ2-6, the complete variable domain reads NAGVMQNPRHLVRRRGQEARLRCSPMKGHSHVYWYRQLPEEGLKFMVYLQKENIIDESGMPKERFSAEFPKEGPSILRIQQVVRGDSAAYFCASSLGVQGSGANVLTFGAGSRLTVL.

This clone has only a few counts. This sequence joins TRBV7-8 and TRBJ1-2; 9 bases fit TRBD1. The CDR3 has 18 residues. Trimming at V came to 1 base and at J to 1 base, leaving 10 bases not matched to a gene. The germline gives CDR1 SGHVS, CDR2 FQNEAQ. DNA of the CDR3: TGTGCCAGCAGCTTAGTACGGGGGGACAGGGAAGATAACTATGGCTACACCTTC. Amino acids: CASSLVRGDREDNYGYTF.

The chain carries TRBV7-2 and TRBJ1-1, with unresolved D. This CDR3 region has 12 residues. Germline V gene sequence: CDR1 SGHTA, CDR2 FQGNSA. The V gene lost 4 bases and the J gene lost 6 bases, with 9 bases spanning the gap. CDR3 in DNA: TGTGCCAGCAGCTACCTCGGGTCTGAAGCTTTCTTT. It yields the protein CASSYLGSEAFF.

The chain links TRBV18 to TRBJ1-5; perhaps TRBD1 as D (5 bases). Trimming cost V 3 bases and J 3 bases, with 6 bases left between them. CDR1 and CDR2 from the germline V gene are KGHSH and LQKENI. The CDR3 loop spans 13 amino acids. CDR3 in amino acids: CASSPRDNQPQHF. CDR3 DNA sequence: TGTGCCAGCTCACCCAGGGACAATCAGCCCCAGCATTTT. The complete variable domain, with remaining parts taken from reference TRBV18 and TRBJ1-5, reads NAGVMQNPRHLVRRRGQEARLRCSPMKGHSHVYWYRQLPEEGLKFMVYLQKENIIDESGMPKERFSAEFPKEGPSILRIQQVVRGDSAAYFCASSPRDNQPQHFGDGTRLSIL.

V and J are TRBV10-1 and TRBJ2-7; 7 positions agree with TRBD2. With V trimmed by 2 bases and J by 4 bases, 20 bases remained unmatched. This CDR3 is 19 amino acids long. Germline CDR1 reads WNHNN; CDR2 reads SYGVQD (reference sequence). The CDR3 region is CASSEDWASGSRLSYEQYF. In DNA, the CDR3 is TGCGCCAGCAGTGAGGACTGGGCTAGCGGCTCGCGGCTATCTTACGAGCAGTACTTC.

About this clone: The junction departs from germline at one end; a sequencing error may be responsible. The chain employs TRBV7-9 and TRBJ2-3, with TRBD2 as a possible D gene (5 bases). Germline assignment: CDR1 SEHNR and CDR2 FQNEAQ (reference sequence). This CDR3 spans 12 amino acids. CDR3 in amino acids: CASSPPTQERHF. The CDR3 DNA follows: TGTGCCAGCAGCCCTCCGACACAAGAGCGGCATTTT.